This T cell receptor (beta chain) emerged from a study of blood T cells in healthy people across ages. Trimming cost V 6 bases and J 5 bases, with 19 bases left between them. This CDR3 spans 16 amino acids. CDR1 is MNHNY and CDR2 is SVGAGI in the germline V gene (reference sequence). Using a J-beta primer mix together with a sample-barcoded 5' primer, a second PCR was run for roughly 6 to 12 cycles. Via MiXCR, TCRdb re-called the 5' RACE reads, giving one row per CDR3 protein. The sample lists roughly 1.5 million distinct CDR3 sequences, less than 45% seen once, with 4% in the top ten. The gene calls are TRBV6-6 and TRBJ2-2, with no clear D. The sample comprised blood. The receptor comes from a woman between 18 and 29 years old in good health. In nucleotides, the CDR3 is TGTGCCAGCAGGCCCCAAATAGGGTTGGTTACCGGGGAGCTGTTTTTT. Encoded protein: CASRPQIGLVTGELFF.